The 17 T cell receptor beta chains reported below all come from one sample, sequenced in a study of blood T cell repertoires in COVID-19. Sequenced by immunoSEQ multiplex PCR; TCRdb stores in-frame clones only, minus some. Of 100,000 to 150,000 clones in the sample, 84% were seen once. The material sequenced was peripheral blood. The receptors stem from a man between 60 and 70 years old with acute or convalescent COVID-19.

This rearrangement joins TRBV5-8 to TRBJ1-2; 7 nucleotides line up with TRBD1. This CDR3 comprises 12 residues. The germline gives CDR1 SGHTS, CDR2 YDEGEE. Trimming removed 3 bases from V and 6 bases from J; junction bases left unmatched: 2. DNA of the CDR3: TGTGCCAGCAGCTACAGGGGACATGGCTACACCTTC. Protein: CASSYRGHGYTF.

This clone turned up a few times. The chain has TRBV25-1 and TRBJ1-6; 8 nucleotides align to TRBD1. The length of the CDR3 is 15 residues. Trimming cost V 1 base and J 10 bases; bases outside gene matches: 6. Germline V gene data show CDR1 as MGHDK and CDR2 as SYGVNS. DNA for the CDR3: TGTGCCAGCAGTGAATTTCAGGGGGCTTTGTCACCCCTCCACTTT. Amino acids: CASSEFQGALSPLHF.

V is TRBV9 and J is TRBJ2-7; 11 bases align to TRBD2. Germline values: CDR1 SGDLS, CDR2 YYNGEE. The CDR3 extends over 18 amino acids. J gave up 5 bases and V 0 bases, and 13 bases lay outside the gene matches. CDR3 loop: CASSVAGELAGETDEQYF. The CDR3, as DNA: TGTGCCAGCAGCGTAGCTGGAGAACTAGCGGGAGAGACCGACGAGCAGTACTTC.

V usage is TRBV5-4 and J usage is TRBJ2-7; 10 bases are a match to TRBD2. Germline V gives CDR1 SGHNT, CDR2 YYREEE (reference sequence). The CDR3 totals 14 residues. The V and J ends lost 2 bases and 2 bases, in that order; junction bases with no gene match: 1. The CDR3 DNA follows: TGTGCCAGCAGCTTAGCGGGAGGGACCTACGAGCAGTACTTC. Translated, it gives CASSLAGGTYEQYF.

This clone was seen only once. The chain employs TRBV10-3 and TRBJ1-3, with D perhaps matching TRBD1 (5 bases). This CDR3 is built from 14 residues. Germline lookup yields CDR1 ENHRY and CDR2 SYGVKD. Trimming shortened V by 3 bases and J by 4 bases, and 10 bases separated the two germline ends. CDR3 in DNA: TGTGCCATCAGTGACAGGGCAGACGGAAACACCATATATTTT. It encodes CAISDRADGNTIYF.

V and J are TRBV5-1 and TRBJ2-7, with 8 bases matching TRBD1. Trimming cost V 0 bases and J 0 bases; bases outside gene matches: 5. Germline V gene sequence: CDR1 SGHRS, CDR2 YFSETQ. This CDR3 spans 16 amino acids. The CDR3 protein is CASSLARQGHSYEQYF. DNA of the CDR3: TGCGCCAGCAGCTTGGCCCGACAGGGGCACTCCTACGAGCAGTACTTC. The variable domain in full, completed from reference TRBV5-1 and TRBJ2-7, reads KAGVTQTPRYLIKTRGQQVTLSCSPISGHRSVSWYQQTPGQGLQFLFEYFSETQRNKGNFPGRFSGRQFSNSRSEMNVSTLELGDSALYLCASSLARQGHSYEQYFGPGTRLTVT.

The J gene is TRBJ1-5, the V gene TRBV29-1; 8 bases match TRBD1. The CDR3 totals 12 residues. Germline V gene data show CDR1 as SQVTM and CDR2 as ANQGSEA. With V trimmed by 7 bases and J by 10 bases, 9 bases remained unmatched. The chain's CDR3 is CSAQTGEGPQHF. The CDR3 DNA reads TGCAGCGCCCAGACAGGGGAAGGTCCCCAGCATTTT.

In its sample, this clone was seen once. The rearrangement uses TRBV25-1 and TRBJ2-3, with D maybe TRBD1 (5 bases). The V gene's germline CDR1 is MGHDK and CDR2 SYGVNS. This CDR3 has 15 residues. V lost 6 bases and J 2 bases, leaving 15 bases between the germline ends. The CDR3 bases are TGTGCCAGCAGCCTTTTTGGGGCCCACACAGATACGCAGTATTTT. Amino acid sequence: CASSLFGAHTDTQYF.

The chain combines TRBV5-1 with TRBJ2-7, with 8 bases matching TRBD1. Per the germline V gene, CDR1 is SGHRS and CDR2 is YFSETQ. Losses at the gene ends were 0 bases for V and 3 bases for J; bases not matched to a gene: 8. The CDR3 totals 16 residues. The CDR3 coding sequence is TGCGCCAGCAGCTTGGGGATAGGACAGGGCCTCTACGAGCAGTACTTC. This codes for CASSLGIGQGLYEQYF.

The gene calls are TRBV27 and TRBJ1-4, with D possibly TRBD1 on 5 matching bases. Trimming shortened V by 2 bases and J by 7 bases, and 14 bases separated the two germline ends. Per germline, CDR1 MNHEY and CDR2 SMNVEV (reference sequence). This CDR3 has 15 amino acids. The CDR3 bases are TGTGCCAGCAGTTTACGCAGGGCGGCTATTGAAAAACTGTTTTTT. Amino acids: CASSLRRAAIEKLFF.

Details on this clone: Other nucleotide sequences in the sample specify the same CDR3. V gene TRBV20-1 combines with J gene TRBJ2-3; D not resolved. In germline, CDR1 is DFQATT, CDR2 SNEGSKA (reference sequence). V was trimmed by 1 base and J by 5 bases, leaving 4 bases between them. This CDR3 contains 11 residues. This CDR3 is CSARGGDTQYF. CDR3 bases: TGCAGTGCTAGAGGAGGAGATACGCAGTATTTT.

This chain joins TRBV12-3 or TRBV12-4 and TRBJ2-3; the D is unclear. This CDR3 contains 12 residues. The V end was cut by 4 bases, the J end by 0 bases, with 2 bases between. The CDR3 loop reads CASSSSTDTQYF. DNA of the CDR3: TGTGCCAGCAGTTCTAGCACAGATACGCAGTATTTT.

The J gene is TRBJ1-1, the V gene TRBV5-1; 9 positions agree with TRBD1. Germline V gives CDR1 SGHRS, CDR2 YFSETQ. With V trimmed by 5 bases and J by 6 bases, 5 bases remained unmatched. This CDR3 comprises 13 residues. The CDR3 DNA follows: TGCGCCAGCAGACTTACAGGGGGCCCTGAAGCTTTCTTT. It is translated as CASRLTGGPEAFF.

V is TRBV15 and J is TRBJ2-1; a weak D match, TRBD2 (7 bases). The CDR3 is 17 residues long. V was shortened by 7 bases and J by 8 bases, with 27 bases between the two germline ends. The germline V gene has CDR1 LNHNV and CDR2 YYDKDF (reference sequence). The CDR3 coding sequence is TGTGCCACCACAAGGGGGAGGGGTCCGGGACTTAGTCATGAGCAGTTCTTC. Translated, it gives CATTRGRGPGLSHEQFF.

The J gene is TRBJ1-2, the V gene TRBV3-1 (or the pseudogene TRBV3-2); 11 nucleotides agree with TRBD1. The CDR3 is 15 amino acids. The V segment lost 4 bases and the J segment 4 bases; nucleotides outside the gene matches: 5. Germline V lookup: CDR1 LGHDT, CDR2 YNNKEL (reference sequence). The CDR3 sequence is CASSPRDRGAYGYTF. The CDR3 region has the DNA TGTGCCAGCAGCCCAAGGGACAGGGGGGCCTATGGCTACACCTTC.

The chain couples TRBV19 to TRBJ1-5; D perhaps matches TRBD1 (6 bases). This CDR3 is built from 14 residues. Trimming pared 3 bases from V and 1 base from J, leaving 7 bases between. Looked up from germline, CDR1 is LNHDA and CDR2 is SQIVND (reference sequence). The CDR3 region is CASSIDRSNQPQHF. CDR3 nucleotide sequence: TGTGCCAGTAGTATTGACAGGAGCAATCAGCCCCAGCATTTT.

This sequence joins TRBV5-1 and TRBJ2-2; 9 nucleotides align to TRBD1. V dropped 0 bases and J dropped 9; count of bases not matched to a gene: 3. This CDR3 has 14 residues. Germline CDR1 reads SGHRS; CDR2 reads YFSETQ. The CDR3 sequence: CASSLEQGARELFF. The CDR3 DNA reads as TGCGCCAGCAGCTTGGAACAGGGGGCGAGGGAGCTGTTTTTT.